This T cell receptor (beta chain) comes out of a study of control samples from healthy donors and cancer patients. Trimming removed 4 bases at V and 2 bases at J, with 12 bases between. Germline V CDR1 and CDR2: KGHDR, SFDVKD. The CDR3 contains 15 residues. The protocol was immunoSEQ multiplex PCR, while the TCRdb copy is restricted to in-frame clones and leaves out a portion. The data hold about 120,000 clones, with just over 90% observed a single time. The chain employs TRBV24-1 and TRBJ2-3; a weak D match, TRBD1 (6 bases). The TCR comes from a woman under 30 in good health. Sequencing was performed on blood. This CDR3 reads CATSDYGQNTDTQYF. CDR3 nucleotide sequence: TGTGCCACCAGTGACTACGGACAGAACACAGATACGCAGTATTTT.